The rows below give T cell receptor beta chains drawn from one sample of a study of T cells after yellow fever vaccination. TCRdb re-called the 5' RACE reads through MiXCR, storing one row per CDR3 protein. The data contain 200,000 to 250,000 distinct CDR3 sequences, 6.9% of them seen just once; the ten biggest clones take up approximately 0.87%. Material: CD4+ T cells sorted from PBMCs, obtained 15 days after the yellow fever booster vaccination. All receptors derive from a man younger than 45 who received the YFV17D yellow fever vaccine. Each CDR3 is given with its conserved first and last residue. Each record gives: D gene, clone size, V gene, J gene, CDR3 protein, CDR3 DNA. D genes are given only for firm matches. Clone size appears in some rows only: once, few, many, or a class for an expanded clone.

NA	many	TRBV7-2	TRBJ1-4	CASSLGRLTTNEKLFF	TGTGCCAGCAGCTTAGGGCGACTGACAACTAATGAAAAACTGTTTTTT
NA	NA	TRBV7-2	TRBJ1-6	CASSSYPTGPINSPLHF	TGTGCCAGCAGCTCCTACCCCACAGGGCCGATTAATTCACCCCTCCACTTT
NA	many	TRBV18	TRBJ2-7	CASSLERSYEQYF	TGTGCCAGCTCATTAGAGCGGTCCTACGAGCAGTACTTC
TRBD1	NA	TRBV20-1	TRBJ2-5	CSAQAPDRGETQYF	TGCAGTGCACAAGCCCCAGACAGGGGAGAGACCCAGTACTTC
TRBD2	NA	TRBV5-4	TRBJ2-7	CASTKTSGRPLGGEQYF	TGTGCCAGCACTAAGACTAGCGGGAGACCCCTGGGGGGCGAGCAGTACTTC
NA	NA	TRBV5-5	TRBJ2-2	CASSFLSLNTGELFF	TGTGCCAGCAGCTTCCTCAGTTTGAACACCGGGGAGCTGTTTTTT
NA	once	TRBV4-2	TRBJ2-2	CASRADMNTGELFF	TGTGCCAGCAGGGCAGACATGAACACCGGGGAGCTGTTTTTT
NA	few	TRBV4-1	TRBJ2-2	CASRQAWGAGTGELFF	TGCGCCAGCAGACAAGCGTGGGGAGCGGGCACCGGGGAGCTGTTTTTT
NA	many	TRBV24-1	TRBJ2-1	CATASYNEQFF	TGTGCCACCGCTTCCTACAATGAGCAGTTCTTC
NA	NA	TRBV25-1	TRBJ1-2	CASSEYWVGDYGYTF	TGTGCCAGCAGTGAATATTGGGTGGGGGACTATGGCTACACCTTC
TRBD2	NA	TRBV20-1	TRBJ2-5	CSARDVLVLREDRETQYF	TGCAGTGCTAGAGATGTTCTTGTTTTGCGGGAGGATAGGGAGACCCAGTACTTC
NA	few	TRBV4-3	TRBJ1-1	CASSREQGLNTEAFF	TGCGCCAGCAGCCGAGAACAGGGTCTAAACACTGAAGCTTTCTTT
NA	NA	TRBV20-1	TRBJ2-1	CSARNRDYNEQFF	TGCAGTGCTAGAAACCGGGACTACAATGAGCAGTTCTTC
TRBD2	NA	TRBV7-8	TRBJ2-5	CASSPFAGVRETQYF	TGTGCCAGCAGCCCCTTCGCGGGAGTCAGAGAGACCCAGTACTTC
NA	few	TRBV7-2	TRBJ2-7	CASSLFRGSYEQYF	TGTGCCAGCAGCTTATTCCGCGGCTCCTACGAGCAGTACTTC
NA	few	TRBV20-1	TRBJ1-6	CSAKRQRSYNSPLHF	TGCAGTGCTAAGCGACAGCGCTCTTATAATTCACCCCTCCACTTT
NA	NA	TRBV5-1	TRBJ1-6	CASSFEPNNSPLHF	TGCGCCAGCAGCTTTGAACCTAATAATTCACCCCTCCACTTT
NA	NA	TRBV20-1	TRBJ2-5	CSASDERETQYF	TGCAGTGCTAGTGATGAAAGAGAGACCCAGTACTTC
TRBD2	many	TRBV20-1	TRBJ2-2	CSARHTGTSAGELFF	TGCAGTGCTAGACATACCGGGACTAGTGCCGGGGAGCTGTTTTTT
TRBD2	NA	TRBV11-2	TRBJ2-1	CASSKGTSGTNEQFF	TGTGCCAGCAGCAAAGGGACTAGCGGGACGAATGAGCAGTTCTTC
NA	many	TRBV7-7	TRBJ2-1	CASSLGGGAYNEQFF	TGTGCCAGCAGCTTAGGTGGGGGGGCTTACAATGAGCAGTTCTTC
TRBD2	NA	TRBV11-3	TRBJ2-5	CASSRKGTSGRFKETQYF	TGTGCCAGCAGCAGAAAAGGGACTAGCGGGAGGTTCAAGGAGACCCAGTACTTC
NA	many	TRBV18	TRBJ2-7	CASSPDLGAYHEQYF	TGTGCCAGCTCACCAGACCTGGGGGCGTACCACGAGCAGTACTTC
NA	few	TRBV28	TRBJ1-1	CASRIGGRPAFF	TGTGCCAGCAGGATTGGGGGGCGCCCGGCTTTCTTT
NA	few	TRBV2	TRBJ2-7	CASSGMGNEQYF	TGTGCCAGCAGTGGGATGGGGAACGAGCAGTACTTC
TRBD2	many	TRBV3-1	TRBJ2-1	CASSQDIGTRYNEQFF	TGTGCCAGCAGCCAAGATATCGGGACTAGATACAATGAGCAGTTCTTC
NA	few	TRBV19	TRBJ1-5	CASTHRGNQPQHF	TGTGCCAGTACCCACAGGGGCAATCAGCCCCAGCATTTT
NA	NA	TRBV29-1	TRBJ2-2	CSVEKGAGELFF	TGCAGCGTTGAAAAGGGAGCCGGGGAGCTGTTTTTT
NA	NA	TRBV5-1	TRBJ1-3	CASRPTGSSGNTIYF	TGCGCCAGCAGGCCGACAGGAAGCTCTGGAAACACCATATATTTT
TRBD1	many	TRBV5-1	TRBJ2-2	CASSLANRGDTGELFF	TGCGCCAGCAGCTTGGCCAACAGGGGAGACACCGGGGAGCTGTTTTTT
NA	few	TRBV29-1	TRBJ2-1	CSVGSGGYNEQFF	TGCAGCGTTGGATCCGGCGGGTACAATGAGCAGTTCTTC
NA	few	TRBV28	TRBJ1-5	CASSRGGEASQHF	TGTGCCAGCAGCAGGGGCGGGGAAGCGTCCCAGCATTTT
TRBD1	NA	TRBV7-3	TRBJ1-1	CASSLDRGYGAFF	TGTGCCAGCAGCTTAGACAGGGGATACGGAGCTTTCTTT
NA	many	TRBV11-2	TRBJ1-5	CASSSRRGGGNQPQHF	TGTGCCAGCAGCTCTAGACGGGGGGGGGGCAATCAGCCCCAGCATTTT
NA	NA	TRBV20-1	TRBJ2-7	CSARGGGATHPRYEQYF	TGCAGTGCTAGAGGCGGCGGGGCGACCCACCCCCGATACGAGCAGTACTTC
TRBD2	NA	TRBV20-1	TRBJ2-1	CSAPLAGGPGEQFF	TGCAGTGCCCCACTAGCGGGAGGGCCGGGTGAGCAGTTCTTC
NA	NA	TRBV11-2	TRBJ2-2	CASSLPGPGELFF	TGTGCCAGCAGCTTGCCGGGACCCGGGGAGCTGTTTTTT
NA	NA	TRBV12-5	TRBJ2-7	CASEGYEQYF	TGTGCTAGTGAAGGGTACGAGCAGTACTTC
NA	many	TRBV29-1	TRBJ2-2	CSTRRGGELFF	TGCAGCACCAGGCGGGGCGGGGAGCTGTTTTTT
NA	NA	TRBV6-2/TRBV6-3	TRBJ2-6	CASSYPRTSGANVLTF	TGTGCCAGCAGTTACCCTAGGACGTCCGGGGCCAACGTCCTGACTTTC
NA	NA	TRBV6-2/TRBV6-3	TRBJ1-2	CASSPRRGGNHGYTF	TGTGCCAGCAGCCCCCGCCGGGGAGGGAATCATGGCTACACCTTC